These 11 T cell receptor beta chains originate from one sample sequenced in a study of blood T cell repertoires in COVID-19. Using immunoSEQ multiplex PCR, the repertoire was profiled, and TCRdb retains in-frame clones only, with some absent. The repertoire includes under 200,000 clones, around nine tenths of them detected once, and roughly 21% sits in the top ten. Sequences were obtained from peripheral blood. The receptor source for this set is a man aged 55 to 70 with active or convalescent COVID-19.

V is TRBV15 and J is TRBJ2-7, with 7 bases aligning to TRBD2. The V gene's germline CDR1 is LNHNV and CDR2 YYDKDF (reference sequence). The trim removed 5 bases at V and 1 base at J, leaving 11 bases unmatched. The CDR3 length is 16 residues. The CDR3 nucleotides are TGTGCCACCAGCTCTCGCCCTAGCGGATTGTCCTACGAGCAGTACTTC. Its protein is CATSSRPSGLSYEQYF.

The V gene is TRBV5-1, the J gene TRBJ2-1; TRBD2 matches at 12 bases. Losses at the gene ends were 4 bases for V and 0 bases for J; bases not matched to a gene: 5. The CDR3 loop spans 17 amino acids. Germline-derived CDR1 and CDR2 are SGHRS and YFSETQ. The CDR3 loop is CASSHGLAGSSYNEQFF. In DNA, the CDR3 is TGCGCCAGCAGCCACGGACTAGCGGGGAGCTCCTACAATGAGCAGTTCTTC.

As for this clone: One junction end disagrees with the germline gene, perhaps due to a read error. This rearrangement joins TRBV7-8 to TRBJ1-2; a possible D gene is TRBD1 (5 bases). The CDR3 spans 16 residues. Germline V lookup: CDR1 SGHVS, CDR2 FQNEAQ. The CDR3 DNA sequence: TGTGCCAGCAGCGTAGCCAGGGCAGGGCTAGGCTATGGCTACACCTTC. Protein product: CASSVARAGLGYGYTF.

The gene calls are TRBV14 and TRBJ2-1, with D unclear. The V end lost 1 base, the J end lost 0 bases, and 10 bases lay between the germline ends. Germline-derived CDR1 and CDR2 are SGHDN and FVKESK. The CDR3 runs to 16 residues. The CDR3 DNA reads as TGTGCCAGCAGCCAAGTCTGGCCGTCCTCCTACAATGAGCAGTTCTTC. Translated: CASSQVWPSSYNEQFF.

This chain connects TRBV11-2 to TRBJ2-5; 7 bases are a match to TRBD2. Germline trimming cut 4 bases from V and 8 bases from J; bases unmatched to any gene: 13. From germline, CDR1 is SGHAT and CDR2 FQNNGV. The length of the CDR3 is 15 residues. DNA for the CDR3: TGTGCCAGCAGCTCCTACCGGGGGGTTGGGAGAACCCAGTACTTC. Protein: CASSSYRGVGRTQYF.

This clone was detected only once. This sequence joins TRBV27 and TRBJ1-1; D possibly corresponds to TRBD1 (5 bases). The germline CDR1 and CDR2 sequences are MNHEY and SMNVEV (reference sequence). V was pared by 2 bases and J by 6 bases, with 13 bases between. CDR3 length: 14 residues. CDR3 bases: TGTGCCAGCAGTTTACAGGGTGTAAACGCTGAAGCTTTCTTT. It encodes CASSLQGVNAEAFF.

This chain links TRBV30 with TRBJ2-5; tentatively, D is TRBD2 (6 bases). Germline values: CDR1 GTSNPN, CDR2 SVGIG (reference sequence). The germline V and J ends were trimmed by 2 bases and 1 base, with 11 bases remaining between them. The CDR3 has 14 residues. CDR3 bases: TGTGCCTGGAGTATCGGGGGTTCCCAAGAGACCCAGTACTTC. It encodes CAWSIGGSQETQYF.

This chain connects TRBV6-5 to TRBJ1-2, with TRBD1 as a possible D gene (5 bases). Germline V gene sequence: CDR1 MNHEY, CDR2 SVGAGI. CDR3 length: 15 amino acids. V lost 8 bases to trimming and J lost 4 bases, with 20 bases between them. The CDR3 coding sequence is TGTGCCAGCTGCCCCCAAGCGACAGAATTCTATGGCTACACCTTC. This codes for CASCPQATEFYGYTF.

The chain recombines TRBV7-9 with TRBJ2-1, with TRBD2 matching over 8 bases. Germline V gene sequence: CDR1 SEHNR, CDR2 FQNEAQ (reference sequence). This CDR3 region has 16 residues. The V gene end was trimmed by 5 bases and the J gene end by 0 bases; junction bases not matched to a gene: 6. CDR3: CASSTPGGSSYNEQFF. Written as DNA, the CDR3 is TGTGCCAGCAGCACCCCGGGGGGGAGCTCCTACAATGAGCAGTTCTTC.

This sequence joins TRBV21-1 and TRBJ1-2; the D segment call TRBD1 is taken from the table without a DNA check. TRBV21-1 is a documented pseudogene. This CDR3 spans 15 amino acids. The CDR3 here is CASSSRQGGYYGYTF. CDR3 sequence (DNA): TGTGCCAGCAGCTCACGACAGGGGGGGTACTATGGCTACACCTTC.

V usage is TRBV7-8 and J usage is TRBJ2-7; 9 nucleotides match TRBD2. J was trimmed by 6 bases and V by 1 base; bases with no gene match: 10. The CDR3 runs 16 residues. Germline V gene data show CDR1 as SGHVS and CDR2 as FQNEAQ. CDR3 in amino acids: CASSLESLAGFAEQYF. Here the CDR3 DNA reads TGTGCCAGCAGCTTAGAGAGTCTAGCGGGGTTCGCCGAGCAGTACTTC.